This TCR beta chain comes out of a study of cytomegalovirus exposure and HLA in healthy donors. Study-wide findings and caveats: It was reportedly the case that the classifier diagnosed cytomegalovirus status with high specificity and sensitivity.

V was shortened by 2 bases and J by 5 bases, with 10 bases between the two germline ends. CDR1 is SGHTA and CDR2 is FQGTGA in the germline V gene. The CDR3 contains 14 residues. As for this clone: Its antigen is not identified.

The primer mix had 60 Vbeta and 13 Jbeta primers. Sequencing was performed with immunoSEQ multiplex PCR; in TCRdb, only in-frame clones are kept and a portion is missing. This table has roughly 180,000 clones, around 84% appearing once. The genes are TRBV7-3 and TRBJ2-1; weak D call: TRBD2 (6 bases). The TCR comes from a girl aged 2 to 10 in good health and CMV-seropositive. Sequenced input: PBMCs. CDR3 sequence (DNA): TGTGCCAGCAGCTTAGCACTAGCAAACAATGAGCAGTTCTTC. Protein: CASSLALANNEQFF.